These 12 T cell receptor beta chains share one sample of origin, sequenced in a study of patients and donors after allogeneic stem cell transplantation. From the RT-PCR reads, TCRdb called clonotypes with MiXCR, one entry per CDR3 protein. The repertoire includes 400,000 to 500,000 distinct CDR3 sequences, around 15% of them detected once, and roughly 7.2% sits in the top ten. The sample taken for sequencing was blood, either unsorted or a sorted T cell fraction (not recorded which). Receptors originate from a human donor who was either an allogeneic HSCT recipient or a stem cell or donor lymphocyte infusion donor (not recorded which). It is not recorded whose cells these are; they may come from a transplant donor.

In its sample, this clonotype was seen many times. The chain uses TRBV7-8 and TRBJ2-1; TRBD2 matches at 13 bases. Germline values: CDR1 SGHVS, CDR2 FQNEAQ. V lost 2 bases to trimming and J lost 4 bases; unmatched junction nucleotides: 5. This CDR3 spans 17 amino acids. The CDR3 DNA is TGTGCCAGCAGCTTAAGAGGGACTAGCGGGACTTACAATGAGCAGTTCTTC. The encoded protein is CASSLRGTSGTYNEQFF.

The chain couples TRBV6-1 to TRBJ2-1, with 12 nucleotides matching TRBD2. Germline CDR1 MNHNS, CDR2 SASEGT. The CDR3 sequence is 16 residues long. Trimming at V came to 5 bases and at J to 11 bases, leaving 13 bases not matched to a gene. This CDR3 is CASSTLAGGEGRQQFF. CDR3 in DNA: TGTGCCAGCAGTACGCTAGCGGGGGGGGAGGGAAGGCAGCAGTTCTTC.

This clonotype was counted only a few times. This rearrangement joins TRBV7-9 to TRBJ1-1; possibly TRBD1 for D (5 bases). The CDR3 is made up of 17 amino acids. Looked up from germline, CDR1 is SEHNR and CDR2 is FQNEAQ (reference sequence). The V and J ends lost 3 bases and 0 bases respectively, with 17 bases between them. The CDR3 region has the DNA TGTGCCAGCAGCTTGTGGGACTTTAGCGCGATGAACACTGAAGCTTTCTTT. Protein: CASSLWDFSAMNTEAFF.

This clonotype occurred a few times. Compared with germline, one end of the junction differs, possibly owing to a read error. The CDR3: CASSLASGVKVTGEPFF. The CDR3 DNA sequence: TGTGCCAGCAGCTTAGCATCCGGGGTTAAGGTCACCGGGGAGCCGTTTTTT. The V gene is TRBV7-9, the J gene TRBJ2-2, with D perhaps TRBD2 (5 bases). This CDR3 contains 17 residues. Germline-derived CDR1 and CDR2 are SEHNR and FQNEAQ (reference sequence).

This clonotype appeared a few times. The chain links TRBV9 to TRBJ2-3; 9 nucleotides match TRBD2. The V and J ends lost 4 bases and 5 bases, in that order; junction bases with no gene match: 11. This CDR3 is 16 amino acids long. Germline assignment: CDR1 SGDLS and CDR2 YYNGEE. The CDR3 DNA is TGTGCCAGCAGCCCCCGGATAGCGGGGGTTCAAGATACGCAGTATTTT. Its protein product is CASSPRIAGVQDTQYF.

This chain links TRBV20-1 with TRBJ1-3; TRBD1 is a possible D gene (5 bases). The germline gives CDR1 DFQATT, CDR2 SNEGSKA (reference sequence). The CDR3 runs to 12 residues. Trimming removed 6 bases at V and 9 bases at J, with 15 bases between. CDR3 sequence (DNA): TGCAGTGCCACCGGGGCTCCCTTCACCATATATTTT. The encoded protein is CSATGAPFTIYF.

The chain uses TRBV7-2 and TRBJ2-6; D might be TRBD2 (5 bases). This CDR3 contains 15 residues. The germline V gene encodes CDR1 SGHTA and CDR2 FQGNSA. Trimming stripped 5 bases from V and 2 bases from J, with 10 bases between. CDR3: CASSTLGTGANVLTF. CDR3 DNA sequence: TGTGCCAGCAGCACACTAGGCACTGGGGCCAACGTCCTGACTTTC.

In DNA, the CDR3 is TGTGCCAGCAGTTCCGAGCGGGGCGAGGTGGAGACCCAGTACTTC. Protein sequence: CASSSERGEVETQYF. The rearrangement joins TRBV6-5 to TRBJ2-5; 7 nucleotides match TRBD2. The CDR3 sequence is 15 residues long. V was clipped by 4 bases and J by 5 bases; unmatched bases: 10. CDR1 and CDR2 from the germline V gene are MNHEY and SVGAGI.

CDR3 sequence: CAWIDAGSSGELFF. The CDR3 coding sequence is TGTGCCTGGATCGACGCAGGTTCCTCCGGGGAGCTGTTTTTT. The J gene is TRBJ2-2, the V gene TRBV30; D remains unclear. Trimming removed 4 bases at V and 6 bases at J, with 15 bases between. This CDR3 has 14 residues. The germline V gene encodes CDR1 GTSNPN and CDR2 SVGIG (reference sequence).

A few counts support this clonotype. CDR3 region: CASSPRERELGNEQFF. The CDR3, as DNA: TGTGCCAGCAGCCCCAGAGAGCGGGAGCTAGGCAATGAGCAGTTCTTC. This chain joins TRBV9 and TRBJ2-1; 8 bases are a match to TRBD2. The ends lost 4 bases at V and 6 bases at J; junction bases unmatched: 12. CDR3 size: 16 residues. Germline V gene data show CDR1 as SGDLS and CDR2 as YYNGEE.

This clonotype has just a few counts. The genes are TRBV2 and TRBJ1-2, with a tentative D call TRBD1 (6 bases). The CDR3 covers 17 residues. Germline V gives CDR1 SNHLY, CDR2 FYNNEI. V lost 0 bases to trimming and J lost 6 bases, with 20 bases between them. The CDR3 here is CASSEALGGAFRNGYTF. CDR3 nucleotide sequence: TGTGCCAGCAGTGAAGCGCTTGGGGGGGCATTTCGGAATGGCTACACCTTC. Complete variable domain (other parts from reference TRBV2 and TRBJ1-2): EPEVTQTPSHQVTQMGQEVILRCVPISNHLYFYWYRQILGQKVEFLVSFYNNEISEKSEIFDDQFSVERPDGSNFTLKIRSTKLEDSAMYFCASSEALGGAFRNGYTFGSGTRLTVV.

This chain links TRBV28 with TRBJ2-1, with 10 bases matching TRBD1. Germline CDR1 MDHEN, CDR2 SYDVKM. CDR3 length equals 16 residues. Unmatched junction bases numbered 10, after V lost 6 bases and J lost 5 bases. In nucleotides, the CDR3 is TGTGCCAGCAGCTCATTGGGACAGGGGAGGCACAATGAGCAGTTCTTC. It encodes CASSSLGQGRHNEQFF.